This T cell receptor (beta chain) was observed in a study of CD8 T cells in Susac syndrome. After extraction with the RNeasy kit, about 0.5 to 1 ug of the RNA was reverse transcribed using random hexamers. It was immunoSEQ multiplex PCR that amplified TCR beta CDR3 across 54 Vbeta and 13 Jbeta. TCRdb fed the immunoSEQ multiplex PCR reads into MiXCR, producing one record per CDR3 protein. The sample contains about 19,000 distinct CDR3 sequences, approximately 95% of which appear only once. The CDR3 has 14 amino acids. Trimming stripped 2 bases from V and 7 bases from J, with 11 bases between. Healthy donors formed controls matched for age and sex. TEMRA cells were enriched by FACS, and CD4+ and CD8+ T cells were negatively isolated.

J is TRBJ2-2 and V is TRBV12-3 or TRBV12-4; D is unclear. Sequencing was performed on CD8+ T cells from PBMCs. The sequence was collected from a human donor in good health. The DNA for the CDR3 is TGTGCCAGCAGTTTAAGTTTTCGCGGCGGGGAGCTGTTTTTT. It is translated as CASSLSFRGGELFF.